This T cell receptor beta chain was recovered during a study of blood T cell repertoires in COVID-19. Across the whole study: Sources were T cells, B-cell-depleted T cells, or PBMCs; the material itself was cDNA or gDNA.

In the original workflow: Amplification from reference gene primers served as the basis for estimated nucleated cell counts. Profiling relied on immunoSEQ multiplex PCR, and the TCRdb table lists in-frame clones only, not all of them. V, J and clone size are taken as reported in that table, and D and trimming were inferred from the DNA itself. The sample consists of about 120,000 clones, around 80% of them appearing once. This CDR3 region has 12 residues. Per germline, CDR1 SNHLY and CDR2 FYNNEI. Trimming took off 6 bases at V and 10 bases at J, with 15 bases between the two ends. The TCR was taken from a man between 65 and 79 years old with active or convalescent COVID-19. The specimen was peripheral blood. V is TRBV2 and J is TRBJ1-1; maybe TRBD1 (5 bases). This chain's CDR3 is CASSLAGDRAFF. Written as DNA, the CDR3 is TGTGCCAGCAGCCTAGCGGGGGATCGAGCTTTCTTT. The whole variable domain, remainder taken from reference TRBV2 and TRBJ1-1, is EPEVTQTPSHQVTQMGQEVILRCVPISNHLYFYWYRQILGQKVEFLVSFYNNEISEKSEIFDDQFSVERPDGSNFTLKIRSTKLEDSAMYFCASSLAGDRAFFGQGTRLTVV.